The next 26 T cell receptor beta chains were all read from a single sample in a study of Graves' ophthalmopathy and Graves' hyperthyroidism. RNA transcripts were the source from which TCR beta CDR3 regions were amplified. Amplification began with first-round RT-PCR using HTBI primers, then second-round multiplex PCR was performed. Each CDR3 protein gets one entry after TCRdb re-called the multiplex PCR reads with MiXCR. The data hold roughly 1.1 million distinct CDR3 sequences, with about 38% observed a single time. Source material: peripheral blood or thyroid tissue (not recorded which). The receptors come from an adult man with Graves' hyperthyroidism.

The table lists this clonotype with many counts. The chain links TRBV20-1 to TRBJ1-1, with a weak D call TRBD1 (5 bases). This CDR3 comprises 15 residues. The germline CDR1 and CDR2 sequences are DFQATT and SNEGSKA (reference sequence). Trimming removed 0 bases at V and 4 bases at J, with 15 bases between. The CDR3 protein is CSARDFRGVGTEAFF. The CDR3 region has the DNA TGCAGTGCTAGAGATTTTAGGGGAGTGGGCACTGAAGCTTTCTTT.

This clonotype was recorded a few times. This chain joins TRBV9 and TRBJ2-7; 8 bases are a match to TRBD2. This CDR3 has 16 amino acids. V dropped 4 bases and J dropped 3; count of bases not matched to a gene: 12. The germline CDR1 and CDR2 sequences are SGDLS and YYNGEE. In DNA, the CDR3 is TGTGCCAGCAGCCCCCGCGGTGGACTAGCCGACTACGAGCAGTACTTC. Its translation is CASSPRGGLADYEQYF.

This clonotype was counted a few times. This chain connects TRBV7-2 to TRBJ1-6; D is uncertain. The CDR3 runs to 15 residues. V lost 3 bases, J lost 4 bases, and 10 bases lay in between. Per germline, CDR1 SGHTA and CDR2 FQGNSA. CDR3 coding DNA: TGTGCCAGCAGCTTGGAAGGGCTTTATAATTCACCCCTCCACTTT. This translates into CASSLEGLYNSPLHF.

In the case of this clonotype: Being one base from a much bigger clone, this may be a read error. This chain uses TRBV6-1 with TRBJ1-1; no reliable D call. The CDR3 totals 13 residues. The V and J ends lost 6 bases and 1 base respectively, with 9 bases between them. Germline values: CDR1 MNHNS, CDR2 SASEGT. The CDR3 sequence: CASSQTANTEAFF. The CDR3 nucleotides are TGTGCCAGCAGCCAAACAGCGAACACTGAAGCTTTCTTT.

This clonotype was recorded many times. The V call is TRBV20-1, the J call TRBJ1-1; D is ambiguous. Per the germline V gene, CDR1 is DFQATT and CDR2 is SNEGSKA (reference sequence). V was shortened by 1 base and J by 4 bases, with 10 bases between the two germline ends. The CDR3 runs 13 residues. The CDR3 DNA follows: TGCAGTGCTAGAGGGGATACCGCCACTGAAGCTTTCTTT. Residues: CSARGDTATEAFF.

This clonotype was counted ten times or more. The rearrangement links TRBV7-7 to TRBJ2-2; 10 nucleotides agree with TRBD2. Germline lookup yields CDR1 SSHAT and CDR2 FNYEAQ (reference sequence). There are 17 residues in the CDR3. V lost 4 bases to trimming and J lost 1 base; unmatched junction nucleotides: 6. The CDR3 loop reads CASSSPSSGRNTGELFF. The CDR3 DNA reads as TGTGCCAGCAGCTCACCCTCTAGCGGGAGGAACACCGGGGAGCTGTTTTTT.

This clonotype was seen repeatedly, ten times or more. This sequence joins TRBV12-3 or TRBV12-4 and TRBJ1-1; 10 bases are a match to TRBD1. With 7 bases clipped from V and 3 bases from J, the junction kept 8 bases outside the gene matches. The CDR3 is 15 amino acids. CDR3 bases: TGTGCCAGCACCATTCAGACAGGGGGCTACACTGAAGCTTTCTTT. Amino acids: CASTIQTGGYTEAFF.

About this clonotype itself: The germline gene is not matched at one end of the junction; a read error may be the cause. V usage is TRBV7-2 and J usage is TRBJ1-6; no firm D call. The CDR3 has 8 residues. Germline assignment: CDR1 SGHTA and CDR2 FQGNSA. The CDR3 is CASSKQLF. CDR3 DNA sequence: TGTGCCAGCAGCAAACAACTATTT.

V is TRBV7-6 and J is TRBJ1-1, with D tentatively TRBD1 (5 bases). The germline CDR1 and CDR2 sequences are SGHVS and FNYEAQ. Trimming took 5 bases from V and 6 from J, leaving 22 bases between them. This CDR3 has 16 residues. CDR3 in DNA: TGTGCCAGCAGCACCAGAGGGACTAGCGGGGCTGCTGAAGCTTTCTTT. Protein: CASSTRGTSGAAEAFF.

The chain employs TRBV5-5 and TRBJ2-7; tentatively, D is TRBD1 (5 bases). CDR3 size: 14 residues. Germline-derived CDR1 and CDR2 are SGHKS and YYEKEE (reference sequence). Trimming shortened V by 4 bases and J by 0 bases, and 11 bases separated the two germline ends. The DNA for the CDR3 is TGTGCCAGCAGCCACGACAGCCTCTCCTACGAGCAGTACTTC. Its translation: CASSHDSLSYEQYF.

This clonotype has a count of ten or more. The CDR3 nucleotides read TGCAGTGCTAGAGGCCAGCGGGAGGGGTTCGGGGCCCAGTACTTC. This encodes CSARGQREGFGAQYF. V usage is TRBV20-1 and J usage is TRBJ2-5, with 10 bases aligning to TRBD2. The CDR3 loop spans 15 amino acids. V was clipped by 1 base and J by 9 bases; unmatched bases: 11. Germline V gene sequence: CDR1 DFQATT, CDR2 SNEGSKA (reference sequence).

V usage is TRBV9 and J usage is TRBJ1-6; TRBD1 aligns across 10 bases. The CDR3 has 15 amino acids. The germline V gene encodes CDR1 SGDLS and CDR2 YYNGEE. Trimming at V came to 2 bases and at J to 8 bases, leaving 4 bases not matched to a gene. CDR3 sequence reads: CASSVTGTGDSPLHF. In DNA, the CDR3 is TGTGCCAGCAGCGTCACGGGGACAGGGGATTCACCCCTCCACTTT.

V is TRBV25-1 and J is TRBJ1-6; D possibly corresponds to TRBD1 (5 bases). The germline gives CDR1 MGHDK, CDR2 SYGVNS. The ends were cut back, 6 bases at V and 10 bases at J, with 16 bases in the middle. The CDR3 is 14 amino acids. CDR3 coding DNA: TGTGCCAGCAGAGACTCGGACGGGACCTCACCCCTCCACTTT. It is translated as CASRDSDGTSPLHF.

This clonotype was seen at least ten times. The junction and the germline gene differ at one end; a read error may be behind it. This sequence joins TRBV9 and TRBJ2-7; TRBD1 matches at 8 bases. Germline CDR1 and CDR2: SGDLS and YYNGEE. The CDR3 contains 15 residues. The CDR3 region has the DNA TGTGCCAGCAGTGTAGGAGGACAGGGAATATACGAGCAGTACTTC. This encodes CASSVGGQGIYEQYF.

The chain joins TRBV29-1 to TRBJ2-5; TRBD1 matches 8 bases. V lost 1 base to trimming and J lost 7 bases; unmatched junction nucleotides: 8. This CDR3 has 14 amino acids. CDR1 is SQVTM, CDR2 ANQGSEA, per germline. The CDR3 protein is CSVEVGQGARTQYF. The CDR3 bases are TGCAGCGTTGAAGTTGGTCAGGGGGCCAGGACCCAGTACTTC. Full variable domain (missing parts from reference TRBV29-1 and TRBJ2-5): SAVISQKPSRDICQRGTSLTIQCQVDSQVTMMFWYRQQPGQSLTLIATANQGSEATYESGFVIDKFPISRPNLTFSTLTVSNMSPEDSSIYLCSVEVGQGARTQYFGPGTRLLVL.

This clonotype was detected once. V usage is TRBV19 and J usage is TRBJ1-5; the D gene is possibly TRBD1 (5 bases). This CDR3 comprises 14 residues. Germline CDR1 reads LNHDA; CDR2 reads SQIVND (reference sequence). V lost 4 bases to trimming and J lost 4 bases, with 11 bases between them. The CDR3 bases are TGTGCCAGTAGTACACAGGAGTCGAATCAGCCCCAGCATTTT. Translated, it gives CASSTQESNQPQHF.

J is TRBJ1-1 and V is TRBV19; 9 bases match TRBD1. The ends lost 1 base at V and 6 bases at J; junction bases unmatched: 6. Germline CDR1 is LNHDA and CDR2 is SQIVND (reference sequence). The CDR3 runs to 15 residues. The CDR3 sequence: CASSIASTGGPEAFF. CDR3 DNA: TGTGCCAGTAGTATAGCTAGTACAGGGGGCCCTGAAGCTTTCTTT.

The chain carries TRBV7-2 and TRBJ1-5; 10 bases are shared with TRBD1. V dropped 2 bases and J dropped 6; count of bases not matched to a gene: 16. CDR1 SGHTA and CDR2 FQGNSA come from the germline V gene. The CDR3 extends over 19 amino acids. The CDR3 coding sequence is TGTGCCAGCAGCTTACGTGGTTGGCATTCCGGGACAGGGGTTCAGCCCCAGCATTTT. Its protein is CASSLRGWHSGTGVQPQHF. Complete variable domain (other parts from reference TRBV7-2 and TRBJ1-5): GAGVSQSPSNKVTEKGKDVELRCDPISGHTALYWYRQSLGQGLEFLIYFQGNSAPDKSGLPSDRFSAERTGGSVSTLTIQRTQQEDSAVYLCASSLRGWHSGTGVQPQHFGDGTRLSIL.

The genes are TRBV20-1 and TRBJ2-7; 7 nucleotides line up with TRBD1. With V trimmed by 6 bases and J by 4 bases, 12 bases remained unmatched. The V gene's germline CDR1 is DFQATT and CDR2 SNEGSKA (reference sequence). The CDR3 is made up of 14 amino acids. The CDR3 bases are TGCAGTGCAAGTCCGGGACAGCCTCGTTACGAGCAGTACTTC. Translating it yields CSASPGQPRYEQYF.

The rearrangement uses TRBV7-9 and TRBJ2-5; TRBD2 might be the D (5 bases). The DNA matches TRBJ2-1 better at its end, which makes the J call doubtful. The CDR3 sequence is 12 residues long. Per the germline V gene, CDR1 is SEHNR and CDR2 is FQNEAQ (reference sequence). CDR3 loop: CASSLGLAEQFF. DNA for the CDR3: TGTGCCAGCAGCCTCGGGCTAGCTGAGCAGTTCTTC.

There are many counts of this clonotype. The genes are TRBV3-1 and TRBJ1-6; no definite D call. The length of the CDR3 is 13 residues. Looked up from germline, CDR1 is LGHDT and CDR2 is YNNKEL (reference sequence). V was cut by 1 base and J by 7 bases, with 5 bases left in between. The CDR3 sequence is CASSQGTNSPLHF. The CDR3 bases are TGTGCCAGCAGCCAAGGGACGAATTCACCCCTCCACTTT.

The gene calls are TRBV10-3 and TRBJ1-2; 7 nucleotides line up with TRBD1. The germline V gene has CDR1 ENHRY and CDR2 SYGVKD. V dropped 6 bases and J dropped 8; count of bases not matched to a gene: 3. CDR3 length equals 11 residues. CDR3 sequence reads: CAIRGGGGYTF. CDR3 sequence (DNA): TGTGCCATCAGGGGAGGGGGCGGCTACACCTTC.

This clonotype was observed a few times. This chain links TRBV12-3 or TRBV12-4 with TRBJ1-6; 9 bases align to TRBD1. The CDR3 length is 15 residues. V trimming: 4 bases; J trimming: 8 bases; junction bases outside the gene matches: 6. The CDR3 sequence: CASSYEGTGHSPLHF. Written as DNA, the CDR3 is TGTGCCAGCAGTTACGAAGGGACAGGGCATTCACCCCTCCACTTT.

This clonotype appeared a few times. The CDR3 nucleotides read TGTGCTAGCCCCCGACAGGGGGACTATGGCTACACCTTC. This gives the protein CASPRQGDYGYTF. The chain employs TRBV2 and TRBJ1-2; 9 bases fit TRBD1. CDR1 is SNHLY and CDR2 is FYNNEI in the germline V gene. There are 13 residues in the CDR3.

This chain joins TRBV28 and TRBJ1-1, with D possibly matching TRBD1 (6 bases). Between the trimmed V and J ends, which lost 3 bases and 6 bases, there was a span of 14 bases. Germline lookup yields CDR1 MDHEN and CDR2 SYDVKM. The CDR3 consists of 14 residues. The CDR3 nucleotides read TGTGCCAGCAGTTTTACACAGGGAGGCGCTGAAGCTTTCTTT. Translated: CASSFTQGGAEAFF. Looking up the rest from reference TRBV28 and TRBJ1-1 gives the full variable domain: DVKVTQSSRYLVKRTGEKVFLECVQDMDHENMFWYRQDPGLGLRLIYFSYDVKMKEKGDIPEGYSVSREKKERFSLILESASTNQTSMYLCASSFTQGGAEAFFGQGTRLTVV.

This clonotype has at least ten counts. The chain's CDR3 is CASSSQGTANSPLHF. The CDR3 DNA is TGTGCCAGCAGCTCGCAGGGTACGGCTAATTCACCCCTCCACTTT. V is TRBV7-2 and J is TRBJ1-6, with D possibly TRBD1 on 5 matching bases. Trimming shortened V by 4 bases and J by 6 bases, and 13 bases separated the two germline ends. CDR1 is SGHTA, CDR2 FQGNSA, per germline. There are 15 residues in the CDR3.